The 15 T cell receptor beta chains in this list originate from one sample, sequenced in a study of T cells in Graves' hyperthyroidism and ophthalmopathy. Template material for amplifying TCR beta CDR3 regions consisted of RNA transcripts. The HTBI set primed first-round TCR CDR3 RT-PCR. TCRdb reprocessed the multiplex PCR reads via MiXCR and lists one record per CDR3 protein. Of fewer than 200,000 distinct CDR3 sequences listed, about 9.4% are singletons. Sequenced input: blood. The receptors derive from a woman between 18 and 29 years old with Graves' hyperthyroidism that later progressed to Graves' ophthalmopathy.

This clonotype was seen ten or more times. At one end, the junction sequence differs from germline, possibly due to a read error. The J gene is TRBJ1-1, the V gene TRBV11-2; TRBD1 agrees at 10 bases. The CDR3 is made up of 18 amino acids. CDR1 SGHAT and CDR2 FQNNGV come from the germline V gene. The CDR3 loop is CASSLLHPTGGLWLVGLF. CDR3 bases: TGTGCCAGCAGCTTATTACACCCGACAGGGGGCCTCTGGTTGGTGGGACTCTTT.

There are many counts of this clonotype. This chain joins TRBV3-1 and TRBJ2-7; the match to TRBD2 covers 9 bases. In germline, CDR1 is LGHDT, CDR2 YNNKEL (reference sequence). The CDR3 totals 15 residues. V lost 3 bases to trimming and J lost 5 bases; unmatched junction nucleotides: 8. The CDR3 sequence is CASSHGGGALNEQYF. CDR3 nucleotides: TGTGCCAGCAGCCACGGCGGGGGGGCGCTCAACGAGCAGTACTTC.

This clonotype has ten or more counts. This sequence joins TRBV19 and TRBJ2-1; 9 bases are a match to TRBD2. Germline V CDR1 and CDR2: LNHDA, SQIVND (reference sequence). After removal of 4 bases from V and 5 bases from J, the junction contained 6 bases not matched to a gene. This CDR3 is built from 15 residues. CDR3: CASSNPGTSNNEQFF. CDR3 sequence (DNA): TGTGCCAGTAGTAACCCCGGGACTAGCAACAATGAGCAGTTCTTC.

This clonotype showed up many times. The chain is built from TRBV24-1 and TRBJ1-2, with D unclear. Germline V gene data show CDR1 as KGHDR and CDR2 as SFDVKD. V shed 6 bases and J shed 7 bases, with 26 bases lying between them. The CDR3 sequence is 17 residues long. The CDR3 coding sequence is TGTGCCACCAGTCCCTCCTCTCCCAGACACGGACTCGGTGGCTACACCTTC. The encoded protein is CATSPSSPRHGLGGYTF.

There are many counts of this clonotype. The chain combines TRBV24-1 with TRBJ2-1; 10 bases fit TRBD2. The CDR3 runs 15 residues. Germline V gene lookup returns CDR1 KGHDR and CDR2 SFDVKD. The V and J ends lost 4 bases and 7 bases, in that order; junction bases with no gene match: 6. CDR3: CATSERSGRTNEQFF. The DNA of the CDR3 is TGTGCCACCAGTGAACGTAGCGGGAGGACAAATGAGCAGTTCTTC.

This clonotype was detected ten times or more. V and J are TRBV7-2 and TRBJ1-1; D unresolved. Germline V gene sequence: CDR1 SGHTA, CDR2 FQGNSA. CDR3 size: 13 residues. With 6 bases removed from V and 4 bases from J, the gap between germline ends came to 12 bases. The CDR3 here is CASSRPRPTEAFF. The CDR3 DNA is TGTGCCAGCAGTAGACCCCGCCCCACTGAAGCTTTCTTT.

This clonotype showed up many times. The chain employs TRBV27 and TRBJ2-3; TRBD2 is a possible D gene (5 bases). Germline loops: CDR1 MNHEY, CDR2 SMNVEV (reference sequence). Deletions cut 1 base from V and 4 bases from J, with 9 bases between. The CDR3 is made up of 14 amino acids. This chain's CDR3 is CASSLFLAADTQYF. The CDR3 DNA sequence: TGTGCCAGCAGTTTATTCCTAGCCGCAGATACGCAGTATTTT.

This clonotype was counted many times. This rearrangement joins TRBV7-2 to TRBJ2-5, with D unresolved. Trimming pared 2 bases from V and 10 bases from J, leaving 14 bases between. Germline V lookup: CDR1 SGHTA, CDR2 FQGNSA. The CDR3 extends over 13 amino acids. CDR3: CASSLTPRKVQYF. CDR3 sequence (DNA): TGTGCCAGCAGCTTAACACCTAGGAAGGTCCAGTACTTC.

V and J are TRBV5-1 and TRBJ2-5; 11 nucleotides agree with TRBD2. The CDR3 has 15 residues. V shed 0 bases and J 2 bases; nucleotides not matched to a gene: 0. In germline, CDR1 is SGHRS, CDR2 YFSETQ. CDR3 in DNA: TGCGCCAGCAGCTTGGGACTAGCGGGACAAGAGACCCAGTACTTC. It specifies CASSLGLAGQETQYF.

Ten or more counts support this clonotype. CDR3 nucleotides: TGTGCCAGCGGCGGAGGGGGTGTCTCTGGAAACACCATATATTTT. This sequence encodes CASGGGGVSGNTIYF. V gene TRBV3-1 combines with J gene TRBJ1-3, with D maybe TRBD1 (6 bases). Trimming took 8 bases from V and 0 from J, leaving 14 bases between them. Germline V gives CDR1 LGHDT, CDR2 YNNKEL (reference sequence). CDR3 size: 15 residues.

This clonotype has just a few counts. DNA for the CDR3: TGTGCCAGCAGCTTTGTTGGGGGGGCCGTCGGGGAGCTGTTTTTT. This sequence encodes CASSFVGGAVGELFF. The chain carries TRBV7-9 and TRBJ2-2; possible D gene TRBD2, 7 bases. Per germline, CDR1 SEHNR and CDR2 FQNEAQ (reference sequence). The CDR3 runs 15 residues. V was trimmed by 3 bases and J by 7 bases, leaving 15 bases between them.

This clonotype was seen many times. V and J are TRBV28 and TRBJ2-1; 12 bases match TRBD2. V trimming: 5 bases; J trimming: 15 bases; junction bases outside the gene matches: 8. The CDR3 has 13 amino acids. Germline V CDR1 and CDR2: MDHEN, SYDVKM. The CDR3 reads CASSTETSGSRFF. The CDR3 DNA sequence: TGTGCCAGCAGTACCGAGACTAGCGGGAGTCGGTTCTTC.

This clonotype was seen ten or more times. This chain joins TRBV7-3 and TRBJ1-2, with 9 nucleotides matching TRBD1. Germline values: CDR1 SGHTA, CDR2 FQGTGA. Trimming cost V 5 bases and J 4 bases; bases outside gene matches: 5. The CDR3 loop spans 14 amino acids. In DNA form, the CDR3 reads TGTGCCAGCAGCCCGGGGACAGGGCTCTATGGCTACACCTTC. Translation: CASSPGTGLYGYTF.

This clonotype was detected many times. This rearrangement joins TRBV6-2 or TRBV6-3 to TRBJ2-2; 8 positions match TRBD2. The junction had 9 bases not matched to a gene; V was cut back by 0 bases and J by 0 bases. This CDR3 comprises 19 residues. Per germline, CDR1 MNHEY and CDR2 SVGEGT. The CDR3, as DNA: TGTGCCAGCAGTTACTCGATGTGGAGCGGGAGAACGAACACCGGGGAGCTGTTTTTT. This gives the protein CASSYSMWSGRTNTGELFF.

This clonotype was detected only once. At one end, the junction sequence differs from germline, possibly due to a read error. The chain has TRBV5-1 and TRBJ1-1, with D unclear. Looked up from germline, CDR1 is SGHRS and CDR2 is YFSETQ. This CDR3 contains 12 residues. This chain's CDR3 is CAGSSGSTEAFF. CDR3 bases: TGCGCCGGCAGCTCGGGGTCCACTGAAGCTTTCTTT.